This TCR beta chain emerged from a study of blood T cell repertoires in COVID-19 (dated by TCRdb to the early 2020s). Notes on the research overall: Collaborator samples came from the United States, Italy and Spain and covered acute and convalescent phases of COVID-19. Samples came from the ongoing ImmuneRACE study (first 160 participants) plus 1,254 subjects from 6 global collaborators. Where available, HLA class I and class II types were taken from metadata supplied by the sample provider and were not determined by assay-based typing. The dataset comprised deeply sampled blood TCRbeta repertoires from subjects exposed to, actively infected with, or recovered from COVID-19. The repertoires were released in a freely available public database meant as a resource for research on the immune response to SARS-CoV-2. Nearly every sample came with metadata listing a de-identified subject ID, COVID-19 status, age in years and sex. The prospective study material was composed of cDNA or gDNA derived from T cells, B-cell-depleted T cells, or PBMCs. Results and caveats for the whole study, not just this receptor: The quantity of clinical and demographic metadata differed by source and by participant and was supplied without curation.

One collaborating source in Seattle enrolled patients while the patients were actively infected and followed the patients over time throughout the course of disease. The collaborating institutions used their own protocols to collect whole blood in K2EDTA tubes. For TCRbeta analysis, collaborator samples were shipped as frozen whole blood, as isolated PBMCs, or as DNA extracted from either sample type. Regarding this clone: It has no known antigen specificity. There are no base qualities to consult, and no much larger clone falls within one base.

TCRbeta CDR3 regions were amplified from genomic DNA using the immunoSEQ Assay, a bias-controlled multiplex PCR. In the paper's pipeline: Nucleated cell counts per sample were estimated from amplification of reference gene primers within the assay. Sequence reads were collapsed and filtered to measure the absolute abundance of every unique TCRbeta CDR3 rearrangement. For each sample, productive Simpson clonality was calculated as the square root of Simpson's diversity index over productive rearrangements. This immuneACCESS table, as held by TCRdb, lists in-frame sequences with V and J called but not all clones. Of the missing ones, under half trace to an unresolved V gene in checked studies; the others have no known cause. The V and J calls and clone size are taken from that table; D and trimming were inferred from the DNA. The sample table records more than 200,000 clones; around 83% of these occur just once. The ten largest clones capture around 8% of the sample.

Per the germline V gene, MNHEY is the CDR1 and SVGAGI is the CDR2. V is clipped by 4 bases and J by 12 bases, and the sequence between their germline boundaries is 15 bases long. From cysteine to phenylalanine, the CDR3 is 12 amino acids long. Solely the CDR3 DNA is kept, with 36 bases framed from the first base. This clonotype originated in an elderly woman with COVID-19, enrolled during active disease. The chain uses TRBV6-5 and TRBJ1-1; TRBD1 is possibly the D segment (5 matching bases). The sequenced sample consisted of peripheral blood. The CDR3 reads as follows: CASSSETRTTFF. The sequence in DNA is TGTGCCAGCAGTTCCGAGACCAGGACAACTTTCTTT.